The TCR beta chain under discussion was sequenced for a study of blood T cell repertoires in COVID-19. Study at large: PBMCs, B-cell-depleted T cells, or T cells provided the cDNA or gDNA that made up the material.

V lost 1 base to trimming and J lost 1 base, with 14 bases between them. Germline CDR1 reads SGHRS; CDR2 reads YFSETQ. This CDR3 has 16 amino acids. Authors' data handling: Amplifying reference gene primers gave estimates of nucleated cell counts. The protocol was immunoSEQ multiplex PCR, while the TCRdb copy is restricted to in-frame clones and leaves out a portion. Clonal size and the V and J genes are those of that table, whereas D and trimming came from the DNA. The profile shows around 150,000 clones, approximately 80% of them singletons. The chain uses TRBV5-1 and TRBJ1-1, with D perhaps TRBD1 (6 bases). The TCR originated in a man aged 50 to 59 with acute or convalescent COVID-19. The material sequenced was peripheral blood. CDR3 sequence: CASSLNPTGSNTEAFF. DNA for the CDR3: TGCGCCAGCAGCTTGAACCCGACAGGATCGAACACTGAAGCTTTCTTT.